The sequence of this TCR beta chain was determined in a study of blood T cell repertoires in COVID-19. V dropped 7 bases and J dropped 9 bases, with 25 bases sitting between them. CDR1 and CDR2 from the germline V gene are MDHEN and SYDVKM. The CDR3 spans 15 residues. Only in-frame clones appear in the TCRdb table, and some are missing; sequencing was by immunoSEQ multiplex PCR. The table has approximately 230,000 clones, 82% seen once; the top ten hold approximately 15%. All recovered Cohort 3 donors got two negative PCRs, got clearance, or saw symptom resolution. The chain combines TRBV28 with TRBJ2-7; TRBD2 is a possible D gene (6 bases). Material for sequencing was PBMCs or T cells enriched from blood (not recorded which). The sequence came from a man in his forties or fifties who had recovered from COVID-19. CDR3 nucleotide sequence: TGTGCCAGCACCTTCGGAGGGGCGGCCGACCGCCCGCAGTACTTC. The encoded protein is CASTFGGAADRPQYF.